The T cell receptor (beta chain) under discussion was sequenced for a study of blood T cell repertoires in COVID-19. Looking at the study overall: The United States, Italy and Spain were the sources of the acute and convalescent COVID-19 samples. The analysed material was cDNA or gDNA that came from T cells, B-cell-depleted T cells, or PBMCs.

Per the study methods: Nucleated cell number was recorded as an estimate derived from reference gene primer amplification. Clones were read by immunoSEQ multiplex PCR, and TCRdb kept only the in-frame ones, dropping some. The DNA was the basis for D and trimming; V, J and clone size are from that table. The table lists around 19,000 clones, roughly nine tenths of them singletons. Germline V gene lookup returns CDR1 SNHLY and CDR2 FYNNEI. Trimming left V 7 bases short and J 10 bases short, with 13 bases between. The CDR3 totals 11 residues. The sample was peripheral blood. This TCR was recovered from a human donor in a cohort sampled during active COVID-19. The chain joins TRBV2 to TRBJ1-1, with D maybe TRBD1 (6 bases). CDR3 DNA: TGTGCCAGCATTGGTGGGGGCAGAGCTTTCTTT. As protein: CASIGGGRAFF.